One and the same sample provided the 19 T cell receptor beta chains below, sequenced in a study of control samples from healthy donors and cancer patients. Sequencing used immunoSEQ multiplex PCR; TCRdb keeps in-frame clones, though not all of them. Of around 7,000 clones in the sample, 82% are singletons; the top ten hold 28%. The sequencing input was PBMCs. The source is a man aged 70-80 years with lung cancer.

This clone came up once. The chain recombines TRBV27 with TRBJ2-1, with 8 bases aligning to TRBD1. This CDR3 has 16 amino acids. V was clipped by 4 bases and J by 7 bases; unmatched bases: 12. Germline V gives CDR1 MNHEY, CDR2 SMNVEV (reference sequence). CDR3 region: CASSSPTGAKGNEQFF. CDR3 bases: TGTGCCAGCAGTTCCCCGACAGGGGCAAAGGGTAATGAGCAGTTCTTC.

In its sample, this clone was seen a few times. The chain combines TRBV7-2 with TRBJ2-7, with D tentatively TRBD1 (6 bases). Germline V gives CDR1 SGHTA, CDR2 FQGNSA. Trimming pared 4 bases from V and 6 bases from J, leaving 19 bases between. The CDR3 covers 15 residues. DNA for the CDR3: TGTGCCAGCAGCTCCGACAGGCCAATCCTGTCCGAGCAGTACTTC. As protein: CASSSDRPILSEQYF.

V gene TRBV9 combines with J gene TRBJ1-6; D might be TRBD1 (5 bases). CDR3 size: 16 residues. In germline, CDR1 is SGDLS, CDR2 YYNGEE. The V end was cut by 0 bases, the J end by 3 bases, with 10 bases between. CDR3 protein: CASSVGGELYNSPLHF. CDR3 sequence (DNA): TGTGCCAGCAGCGTAGGGGGGGAACTCTATAATTCACCCCTCCACTTT.

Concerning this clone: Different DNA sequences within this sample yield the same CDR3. The CDR3 sequence is CASSLGGAGRGTGELFF. DNA of the CDR3: TGTGCCAGCAGCTTGGGGGGAGCCGGGAGGGGCACCGGGGAGCTGTTTTTT. V gene TRBV5-4 combines with J gene TRBJ2-2; TRBD2 matches 8 bases. In germline, CDR1 is SGHNT, CDR2 YYREEE (reference sequence). The V and J ends lost 0 bases and 4 bases, in that order; junction bases with no gene match: 8. The CDR3 spans 17 residues.

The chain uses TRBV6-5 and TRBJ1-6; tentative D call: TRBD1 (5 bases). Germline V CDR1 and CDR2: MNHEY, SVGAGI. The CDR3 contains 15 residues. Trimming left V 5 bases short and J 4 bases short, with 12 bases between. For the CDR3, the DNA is TGTGCCAGCAGTCGTCCGGGGCCATATAATTCACCCCTCCACTTT. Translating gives CASSRPGPYNSPLHF.

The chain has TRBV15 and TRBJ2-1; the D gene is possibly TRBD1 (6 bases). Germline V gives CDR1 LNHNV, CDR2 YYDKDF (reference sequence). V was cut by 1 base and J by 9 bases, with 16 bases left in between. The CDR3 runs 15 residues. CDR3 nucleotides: TGTGCCACCAGCAGAGGACAGTTGGGGGCTATTGAGCAGTTCTTC. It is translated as CATSRGQLGAIEQFF.

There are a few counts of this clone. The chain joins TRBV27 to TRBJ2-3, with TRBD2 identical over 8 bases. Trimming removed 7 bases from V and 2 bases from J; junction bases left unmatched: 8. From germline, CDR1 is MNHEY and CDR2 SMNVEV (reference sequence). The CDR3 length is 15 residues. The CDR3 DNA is TGTGCCAGCAAATTAGCGGGAAGCCCCACAGATACGCAGTATTTT. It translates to CASKLAGSPTDTQYF.

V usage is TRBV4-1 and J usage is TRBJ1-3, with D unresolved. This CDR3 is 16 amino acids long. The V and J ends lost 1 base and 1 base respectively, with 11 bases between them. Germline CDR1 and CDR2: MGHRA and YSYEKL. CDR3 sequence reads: CASSQVLGASGNTIYF. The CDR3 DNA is TGCGCCAGCAGCCAAGTTTTAGGTGCTTCTGGAAACACCATATATTTT.

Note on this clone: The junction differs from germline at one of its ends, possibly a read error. Here the CDR3 reads CAGRGNYGYTF. Written as DNA, the CDR3 is TGTGCCGGCAGGGGTAACTATGGCTACACCTTC. The V gene is TRBV27, the J gene TRBJ1-2, with a possible D match to TRBD1 (6 bases). This CDR3 spans 11 amino acids. Germline loops: CDR1 MNHEY, CDR2 SMNVEV (reference sequence).

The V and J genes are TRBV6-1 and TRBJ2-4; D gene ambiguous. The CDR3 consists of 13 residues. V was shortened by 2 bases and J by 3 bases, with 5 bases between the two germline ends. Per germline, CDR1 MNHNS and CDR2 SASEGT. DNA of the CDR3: TGTGCCAGCAGTGAACTGGACAAAAACATTCAGTACTTC. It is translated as CASSELDKNIQYF.

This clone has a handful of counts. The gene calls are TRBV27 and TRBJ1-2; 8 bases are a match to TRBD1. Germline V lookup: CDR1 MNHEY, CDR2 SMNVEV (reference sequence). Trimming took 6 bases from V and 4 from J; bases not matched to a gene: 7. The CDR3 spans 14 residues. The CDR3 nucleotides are TGTGCCAGCAGGTCAAGGACAGGGCTCTATGGCTACACCTTC. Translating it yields CASRSRTGLYGYTF.

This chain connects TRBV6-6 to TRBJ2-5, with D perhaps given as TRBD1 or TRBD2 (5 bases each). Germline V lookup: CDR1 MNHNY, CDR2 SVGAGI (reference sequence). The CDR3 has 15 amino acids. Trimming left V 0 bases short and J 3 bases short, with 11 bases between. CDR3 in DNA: TGTGCCAGCAGTTACTCCGGGACGGAAAAAGAGACCCAGTACTTC. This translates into CASSYSGTEKETQYF.

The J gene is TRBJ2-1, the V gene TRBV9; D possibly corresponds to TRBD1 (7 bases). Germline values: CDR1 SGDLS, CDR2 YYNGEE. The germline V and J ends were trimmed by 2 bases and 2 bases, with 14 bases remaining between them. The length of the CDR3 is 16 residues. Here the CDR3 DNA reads TGTGCCAGCAGCGTGTCAGCAGGGGGGACCTACAATGAGCAGTTCTTC. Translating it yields CASSVSAGGTYNEQFF.

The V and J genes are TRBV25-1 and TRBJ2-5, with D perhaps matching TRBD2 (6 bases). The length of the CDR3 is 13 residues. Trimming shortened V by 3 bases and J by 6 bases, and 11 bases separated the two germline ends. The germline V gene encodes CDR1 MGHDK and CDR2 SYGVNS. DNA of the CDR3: TGTGCCAGCAGTGACTTCGGAGGGAAGACCCAGTACTTC. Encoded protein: CASSDFGGKTQYF.

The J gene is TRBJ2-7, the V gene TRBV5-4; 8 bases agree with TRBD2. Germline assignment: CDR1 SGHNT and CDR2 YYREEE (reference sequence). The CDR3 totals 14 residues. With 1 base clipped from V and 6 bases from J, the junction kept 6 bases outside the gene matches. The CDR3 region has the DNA TGTGCCAGCAGCTTGCCGGGACTAGTAGGCGAGCAGTACTTC. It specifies CASSLPGLVGEQYF.

The CDR3, as DNA: TGTGCCAGCAGCCAAGGGAGCAATCAGCCCCAGCATTTT. As protein: CASSQGSNQPQHF. The chain recombines TRBV3-1 (or the pseudogene TRBV3-2) with TRBJ1-5, with D uncertain. Trimming removed 1 base at V and 1 base at J, with 2 bases between. The germline gives CDR1 LGHDT, CDR2 YNNKEL (reference sequence). This CDR3 spans 13 amino acids.

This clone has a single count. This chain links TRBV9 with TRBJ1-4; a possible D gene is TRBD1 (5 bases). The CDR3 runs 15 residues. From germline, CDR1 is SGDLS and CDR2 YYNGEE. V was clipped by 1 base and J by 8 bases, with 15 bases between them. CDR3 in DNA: TGTGCCAGCAGCGTAATACACGGGGGATCCGAAAAACTGTTTTTT. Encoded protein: CASSVIHGGSEKLFF.

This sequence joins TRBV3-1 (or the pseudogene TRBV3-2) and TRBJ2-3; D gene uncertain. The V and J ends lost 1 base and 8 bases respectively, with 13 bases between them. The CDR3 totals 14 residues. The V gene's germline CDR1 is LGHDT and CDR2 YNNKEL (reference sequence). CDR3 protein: CASSQAAVPRTQYF. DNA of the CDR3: TGTGCCAGCAGCCAAGCCGCAGTCCCCCGTACGCAGTATTTT.

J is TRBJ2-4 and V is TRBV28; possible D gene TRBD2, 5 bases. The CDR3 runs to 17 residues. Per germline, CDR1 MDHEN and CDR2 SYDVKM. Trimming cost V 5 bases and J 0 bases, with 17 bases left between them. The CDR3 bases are TGTGCCAGCAGTCCCCCCCCGGTAGGAGGAGCCAAAAACATTCAGTACTTC. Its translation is CASSPPPVGGAKNIQYF.